Below are 19 T cell receptor beta chains sequenced from a single sample in a study of blood T cells in healthy people across ages. Primers used in a second PCR of about 6 to 11 cycles were a sample-barcoded 5' primer and a J-beta primer mix. TCRdb reprocessed the 5' RACE reads via MiXCR and lists one record per CDR3 protein. The sample consists of about 2 million distinct CDR3 sequences, around 50% of them appearing once. Sequences were obtained from blood. Source of these receptors: a middle-aged woman in good health.

The V call is TRBV6-2 or TRBV6-3, the J call TRBJ1-5; the D gene is possibly TRBD1 (6 bases). Trimming removed 8 bases at V and 5 bases at J, with 13 bases between. The CDR3 covers 13 residues. Germline V lookup: CDR1 MNHEY, CDR2 SVGEGT. As DNA, the CDR3 is TGTGCCAGCGGACCGGGGGGCGATCAGCCCCAGCATTTT. It yields the protein CASGPGGDQPQHF.

On this clonotype: The junction departs from the called germline gene at one end, perhaps through a read error. The V and J genes are TRBV3-1 and TRBJ1-2; the D gene is possibly TRBD1 (5 bases). This CDR3 comprises 15 residues. CDR1 and CDR2 from the germline V gene are LGHDT and YNNKEL (reference sequence). As DNA, the CDR3 is TGTGCCAGCAACCAAGGTCGCGGACAATCCGGGGGCTACACCTTC. Amino acids: CASNQGRGQSGGYTF.

The V and J genes are TRBV12-3 or TRBV12-4 and TRBJ2-4; the D is unclear. The germline V and J ends were trimmed by 3 bases and 2 bases, with 8 bases remaining between them. This CDR3 is built from 14 residues. The CDR3 sequence is CASSLRRTKNIQYF. CDR3 nucleotide sequence: TGTGCCAGCAGTTTGAGAAGAACCAAAAACATTCAGTACTTC.

The table lists this clonotype with many counts. This chain joins TRBV20-1 and TRBJ2-7, with 8 bases fitting TRBD2. CDR1 is DFQATT, CDR2 SNEGSKA, per germline (reference sequence). V gave up 2 bases and J gave up 4 bases; unmatched junction bases: 1. This CDR3 is 12 amino acids long. CDR3 bases: TGCAGTGCTAGATCTAGCGGGTACGAGCAGTACTTC. Translating gives CSARSSGYEQYF.

Worth noting for this clonotype: Its ends do not fully match the called genes, so a read error is possible. The chain combines TRBV14 with TRBJ2-1; TRBD2 is a possible D gene (6 bases). The length of the CDR3 is 17 residues. The germline V gene encodes CDR1 SGHDN and CDR2 FVKESK. Here the CDR3 reads CAGSPRSRGVKDNEQFF. In nucleotides, the CDR3 is TGTGCCGGCAGCCCCCGAAGCCGCGGGGTTAAGGACAATGAGCAGTTCTTC.

In this sample, this clonotype turned up a few times. The chain employs TRBV20-1 and TRBJ2-5; 8 bases map to TRBD2. This CDR3 region has 16 residues. In germline, CDR1 is DFQATT, CDR2 SNEGSKA (reference sequence). The V and J ends lost 5 bases and 4 bases, in that order; junction bases with no gene match: 15. The CDR3, as DNA: TGCAGTGCTTCCGTCATGGTCGGGGGGGCCGGAGAGACCCAGTACTTC. Encoded protein: CSASVMVGGAGETQYF.

The sample holds a few counts of this clonotype. The J gene is TRBJ1-2, the V gene TRBV29-1; 7 bases agree with TRBD1. Germline V gene sequence: CDR1 SQVTM, CDR2 ANQGSEA. Unmatched junction bases numbered 11, after V lost 5 bases and J lost 8 bases. This CDR3 is 13 amino acids long. DNA of the CDR3: TGCAGCGTTCTCCGGGACGGACAGGAGGGCTACACCTTC. It encodes CSVLRDGQEGYTF.

The J gene is TRBJ2-3, the V gene TRBV7-2; D remains ambiguous. Trimming stripped 0 bases from V and 4 bases from J, with 8 bases between. In germline, CDR1 is SGHTA, CDR2 FQGNSA. The CDR3 is 14 amino acids. CDR3 in amino acids: CASSLAYRADTQYF. CDR3 nucleotide sequence: TGTGCCAGCAGCTTAGCCTACCGGGCAGATACGCAGTATTTT.

The chain is built from TRBV20-1 and TRBJ2-5, with D uncertain. Germline CDR1 and CDR2: DFQATT and SNEGSKA (reference sequence). This CDR3 comprises 15 residues. V gave up 1 base and J gave up 11 bases, with 23 bases separating them. This CDR3 is CSARVGSFFSNEQYF. CDR3 sequence (DNA): TGCAGTGCTAGAGTGGGCAGCTTCTTCTCCAATGAGCAGTACTTC.

The rearrangement links TRBV9 to TRBJ2-1; D not resolved. This CDR3 has 16 residues. The V end lost 4 bases, the J end lost 2 bases, and 16 bases lay between the germline ends. Germline V gene sequence: CDR1 SGDLS, CDR2 YYNGEE. The CDR3 protein is CASSPPKRRPYNEQFF. The CDR3 DNA reads TGTGCCAGCAGCCCCCCCAAGCGCAGGCCCTACAATGAGCAGTTCTTC.

The CDR3 here is CSARDVFGRAIQETQYF. CDR3 coding DNA: TGCAGTGCTAGAGATGTATTTGGGAGGGCCATCCAAGAGACCCAGTACTTC. V gene TRBV20-1 combines with J gene TRBJ2-5, with TRBD2 matching 7 bases. The germline gives CDR1 DFQATT, CDR2 SNEGSKA (reference sequence). The trim removed 0 bases at V and 1 base at J, leaving 11 bases unmatched. This CDR3 spans 17 amino acids.

This clonotype was seen only a few times. The chain combines TRBV6-5 with TRBJ2-5; 7 bases agree with TRBD1. The J segment lost 11 bases and the V segment lost 3 bases, leaving 6 bases of the junction unmatched. Germline assignment: CDR1 MNHEY and CDR2 SVGAGI. The CDR3 extends over 12 amino acids. The CDR3 region has the DNA TGTGCCAGCAGTTATTCGGGACAGAGTCAGTACTTC. This codes for CASSYSGQSQYF.

The chain couples TRBV4-3 to TRBJ2-1, with 8 bases aligning to TRBD2. Trimming at V came to 1 base and at J to 4 bases, leaving 6 bases not matched to a gene. The CDR3 runs to 16 residues. CDR1 and CDR2 from the germline V gene are LGHNA and YSLEER. The CDR3 sequence: CASSQVGGGLYNEQFF. In DNA, the CDR3 is TGCGCCAGCAGCCAAGTTGGCGGGGGGCTATACAATGAGCAGTTCTTC.

CDR3: CASSSRTSGGRSDTQYF. DNA for the CDR3: TGTGCCAGCAGTTCCAGGACTAGCGGGGGGCGGTCGGATACGCAGTATTTT. The rearrangement links TRBV27 to TRBJ2-3; 14 bases are a match to TRBD2. The CDR3 spans 17 residues. CDR1 is MNHEY, CDR2 SMNVEV, per germline (reference sequence). The ends lost 4 bases at V and 6 bases at J; junction bases unmatched: 9.

The J gene is TRBJ2-6, the V gene TRBV6-1; D perhaps matches TRBD1 (5 bases). CDR3 length: 18 residues. The V gene lost 0 bases and the J gene lost 2 bases, with 14 bases spanning the gap. Germline CDR1 is MNHNS and CDR2 is SASEGT. The CDR3 here is CASSEALFRGTGANVLTF. The CDR3 DNA reads TGTGCCAGCAGTGAAGCGCTTTTTAGGGGTACTGGGGCCAACGTCCTGACTTTC.

The chain joins TRBV20-1 to TRBJ2-4; no reliable D call. This CDR3 is 15 amino acids long. The V end lost 0 bases, the J end lost 0 bases, and 9 bases lay between the germline ends. Germline V CDR1 and CDR2: DFQATT, SNEGSKA (reference sequence). The CDR3 sequence is CSARERLLAKNIQYF. The DNA of the CDR3 is TGCAGTGCTAGAGAGAGATTATTAGCCAAAAACATTCAGTACTTC.

The chain carries TRBV13 and TRBJ2-5, with TRBD2 as a possible D gene (5 bases). Germline V gives CDR1 PRHDT, CDR2 FYEKMQ (reference sequence). This CDR3 is built from 14 residues. With 2 bases removed from V and 7 bases from J, the gap between germline ends came to 14 bases. The CDR3 is CASSLTGGLRTQYF. The CDR3 bases are TGTGCCAGCAGCTTAACCGGCGGACTCAGGACCCAGTACTTC.

Only a few counts were recorded for this clonotype. This chain connects TRBV20-1 to TRBJ2-6; D is undetermined. The germline CDR1 and CDR2 sequences are DFQATT and SNEGSKA (reference sequence). V was shortened by 6 bases and J by 1 base, with 10 bases between the two germline ends. This CDR3 is 14 amino acids long. This CDR3 reads CSAMVGSGANVLTF. The CDR3 region has the DNA TGCAGTGCCATGGTGGGATCTGGGGCCAACGTCCTGACTTTC.

The chain joins TRBV7-2 to TRBJ2-7; TRBD1 might be the D (6 bases). V lost 1 base and J lost 6, with 16 bases in between. Germline assignment: CDR1 SGHTA and CDR2 FQGNSA. The CDR3 consists of 15 residues. The CDR3 sequence is CASSLEVGAVAEQYF. As DNA, the CDR3 is TGTGCCAGCAGCTTAGAAGTGGGGGCGGTTGCCGAGCAGTACTTC.